This entry lists 5 T cell receptor beta chains sequenced from one sample in a study of OX40 agonist ivuxolimab in advanced cancers. Clones were sequenced by immunoSEQ multiplex PCR, and TCRdb holds only the in-frame ones, with some missing. The data show about 62,000 clones, 80% to 95% seen once. This specimen consisted of CD4+ or CD8+ T cells sorted from blood, obtained in a trial of the OX40 agonist ivuxolimab. These receptors came from an adult with an advanced solid tumor such as melanoma, head and neck, liver or kidney cancer.

The V call is TRBV5-1, the J call TRBJ1-6, with D uncertain. The CDR3 runs to 16 residues. The germline V and J ends were trimmed by 4 bases and 4 bases, with 15 bases remaining between them. Germline V gives CDR1 SGHRS, CDR2 YFSETQ. The CDR3 sequence: CASSQVAPKYNSPLHF. The CDR3 DNA sequence: TGCGCCAGCAGCCAAGTTGCGCCGAAATATAATTCACCCCTCCACTTT.

This clone showed up just a few times. This chain links TRBV27 with TRBJ1-1; D unclear. The CDR3 loop spans 13 amino acids. V gave up 2 bases and J gave up 8 bases, with 12 bases separating them. Germline CDR1 is MNHEY and CDR2 is SMNVEV (reference sequence). CDR3 sequence: CASSLIVGVEAFF. The CDR3 nucleotides read TGTGCCAGCAGTTTAATCGTAGGAGTCGAAGCTTTCTTT.

The rearrangement links TRBV27 to TRBJ1-2; maybe TRBD1 (5 bases). Germline CDR1 MNHEY, CDR2 SMNVEV (reference sequence). This CDR3 has 16 amino acids. V lost 0 bases, J lost 4 bases, and 15 bases lay in between. The chain's CDR3 is CASSLSIRGTRYGYTF. The CDR3 bases are TGTGCCAGCAGTTTATCGATTAGGGGTACACGCTATGGCTACACCTTC.

The rearrangement joins TRBV7-7 to TRBJ2-3; 9 positions agree with TRBD2. The CDR3 spans 16 residues. Losses at the gene ends were 5 bases for V and 1 base for J; bases not matched to a gene: 7. CDR1 and CDR2 (germline): SSHAT, FNYEAQ (reference sequence). The CDR3 reads CASSPRLAVGTDTQYF. CDR3 nucleotide sequence: TGTGCCAGCAGCCCAAGACTAGCGGTAGGCACAGATACGCAGTATTTT. The entire variable domain, with the rest obtained from reference TRBV7-7 and TRBJ2-3, is as follows: GAGVSQSPRYKVTKRGQDVTLRCDPISSHATLYWYQQALGQGPEFLTYFNYEAQPDKSGLPSDRFSAERPEGSISTLTIQRTEQRDSAMYRCASSPRLAVGTDTQYFGPGTRLTVL.

The CDR3 reads CASSPEGRGSYEQYF. In nucleotides, the CDR3 is TGCGCCAGCAGCCCCGAAGGAAGGGGATCCTACGAGCAGTACTTC. The chain uses TRBV4-1 and TRBJ2-7; D is possibly TRBD1 (5 bases). V was shortened by 4 bases and J by 1 base, with 14 bases between the two germline ends. The CDR3 spans 15 residues. Germline CDR1 reads MGHRA; CDR2 reads YSYEKL.